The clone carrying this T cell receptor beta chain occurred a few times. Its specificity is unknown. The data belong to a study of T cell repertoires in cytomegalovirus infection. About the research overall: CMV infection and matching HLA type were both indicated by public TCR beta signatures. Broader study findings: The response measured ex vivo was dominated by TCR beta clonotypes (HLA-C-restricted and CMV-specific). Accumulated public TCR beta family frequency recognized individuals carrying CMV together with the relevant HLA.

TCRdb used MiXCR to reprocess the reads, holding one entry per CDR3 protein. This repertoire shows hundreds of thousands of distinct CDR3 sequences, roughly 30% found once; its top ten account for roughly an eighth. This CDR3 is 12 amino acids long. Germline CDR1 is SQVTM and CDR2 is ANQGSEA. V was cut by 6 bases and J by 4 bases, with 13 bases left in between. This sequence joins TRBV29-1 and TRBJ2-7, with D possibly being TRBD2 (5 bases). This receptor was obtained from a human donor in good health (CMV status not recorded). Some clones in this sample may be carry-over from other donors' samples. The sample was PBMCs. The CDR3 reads CSVRTGKYEQYF. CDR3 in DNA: TGCAGCGTCCGGACGGGGAAATACGAGCAGTACTTC.